These 3 T cell receptor beta chains share one sample of origin, sequenced in a study of response to subunit inactivated influenza vaccine. TCRdb re-called the RT-PCR reads through MiXCR, storing one row per CDR3 protein. The sample comprises approximately 680,000 distinct CDR3 sequences, approximately 14% of which are singletons, and roughly 10% rests with the top ten. Sample: PBMCs from blood, taken approximately 13 days after vaccination. The receptors were sampled from a middle-aged man who received an inactivated influenza vaccine.

As DNA, the CDR3 is TGCAGTGCTAGGATGGGGGACGCTGAAGCTTTCTTT. This encodes CSARMGDAEAFF. The J gene is TRBJ1-1, the V gene TRBV20-1, with a weak D call TRBD1 (5 bases). CDR1 is DFQATT, CDR2 SNEGSKA, per germline (reference sequence). CDR3 length equals 12 residues. The V and J ends lost 3 bases and 6 bases respectively, with 11 bases between them.

V is TRBV14 and J is TRBJ2-2; a possible D gene is TRBD1 (5 bases). Between the trimmed V and J ends, which lost 6 bases and 4 bases, there was a span of 15 bases. The CDR3 length is 15 residues. Germline CDR1 is SGHDN and CDR2 is FVKESK. The CDR3 DNA reads as TGTGCCAGCAGTAAGGCAGGGCGTGGCACCGGGGAGCTGTTTTTT. Translation gives CASSKAGRGTGELFF. Full variable domain (remainder filled in from reference TRBV14 and TRBJ2-2): EAGVTQFPSHSVIEKGQTVTLRCDPISGHDNLYWYRRVMGKEIKFLLHFVKESKQDESGMPNNRFLAERTGGTYSTLKVQPAELEDSGVYFCASSKAGRGTGELFFGEGSRLTVL.

In its sample, this clonotype was seen many times. This chain uses TRBV6-2 or TRBV6-3 with TRBJ1-1, with D unclear. CDR1 and CDR2 (germline): MNHEY, SVGEGT. The CDR3 has 13 amino acids. Trimming removed 10 bases from V and 5 bases from J, with 17 bases in between. The CDR3 DNA reads TGTGCCACTCGAGAGGGTTGGCGGACTGAAGCTTTCTTT. Its protein is CATREGWRTEAFF.